The TCR beta chain under discussion was sequenced for a study of post-analysis software for immune sequencing data. Prepared libraries of TCR beta cDNA carried unique molecular identifiers. TCRdb re-called the PCR reads through MiXCR, storing one row per CDR3 protein. The data show almost 700,000 distinct CDR3 sequences, with approximately 59% seen just once and roughly 10% held by the top ten. Sequenced: blood. The clonotype originates from a girl aged 2 to 10 with multiple sclerosis.

The CDR3 coding sequence is TGTGCCAGCAGTTTATCGAGTACAGCGGGCACAGATACGCAGTATTTT. Its protein product is CASSLSSTAGTDTQYF. V is TRBV27 and J is TRBJ2-3; tentative D call: TRBD2 (5 bases). The CDR3 has 16 residues. CDR1 and CDR2 from the germline V gene are MNHEY and SMNVEV (reference sequence). Trimming shortened V by 0 bases and J by 1 base, and 11 bases separated the two germline ends.